This TCR beta chain was documented in a study of regulatory T cells in long-lasting Graves disease. Study-wide points: Gene preferences differed: TRBV28, TRBJ1-2, TRBJ2-5 in persistent cases. It is possible that accuracy was reduced by the small size of the sample.

Time point in this sample: newly diagnosed GD, antithyroid drugs for less than 3 months. PBMC RNA served as the TCR library source. CDR3-region Arm-PCR and iRepertoire HTBI primers produced the TCR beta libraries. TCRdb itself ran the multiplex PCR reads through MiXCR, one entry per CDR3 protein. Of 350,000 to 500,000 distinct CDR3 sequences in the sample, 14% are singletons; the top ten hold approximately 15%. The V gene end was trimmed by 5 bases and the J gene end by 2 bases; junction bases not matched to a gene: 5. The CDR3 runs 15 residues. The germline V gene encodes CDR1 ENHRY and CDR2 SYGVKD. This clonotype was observed at least ten times. Its antigen is currently unknown. These data are also associated with another study on T cells in Graves' hyperthyroidism and ophthalmopathy. That report adds: HTBI primers were used for first-round RT-PCR of the TCR CDR3.

Sequenced material: peripheral blood mononuclear cells (PBMCs), taken at new diagnosis, from a patient treated with antithyroid drugs. This rearrangement joins TRBV10-3 to TRBJ2-2; TRBD2 matches at 7 bases. This sequence originates from a woman between 50 and 59 years old with Graves disease. The CDR3 sequence: CAISLAGGNTGELFF. The CDR3 DNA reads as TGTGCCATCAGTTTAGCGGGTGGCAACACCGGGGAGCTGTTTTTT.